This T cell receptor (beta chain) derives from a study of OX40 agonist ivuxolimab in advanced cancers. For the study at large: Treatment of patients was with ivuxolimab, an agonistic anti-OX40 (CD134) antibody. Three patients had partial responses: one hepatocellular carcinoma, two cutaneous melanoma. Cohort: 82.7% men, mean age approximately 60, aged roughly 20 to 79.

TCRdb's table, derived via immunoSEQ multiplex PCR, lists solely in-frame clones and lacks some. The sample holds some 83,000 clones, 93% seen once. CDR3 length: 20 residues. Germline lookup yields CDR1 LGHNT and CDR2 FRNRAP. J gave up 4 bases and V 7 bases, and 22 bases lay outside the gene matches. The receptor was isolated from an adult with an advanced solid tumor such as melanoma, head and neck, liver or kidney cancer. The V and J genes are TRBV12-5 and TRBJ2-1; 10 nucleotides agree with TRBD2. Sequencing was performed on CD4+ or CD8+ T cells sorted from blood, taken in a trial of the OX40 agonist ivuxolimab. CDR3: CASALKRSSGSVPDYNEQFF. The CDR3 coding sequence is TGTGCTAGTGCCCTAAAGAGATCTAGCGGGAGCGTACCTGATTACAATGAGCAGTTCTTC.